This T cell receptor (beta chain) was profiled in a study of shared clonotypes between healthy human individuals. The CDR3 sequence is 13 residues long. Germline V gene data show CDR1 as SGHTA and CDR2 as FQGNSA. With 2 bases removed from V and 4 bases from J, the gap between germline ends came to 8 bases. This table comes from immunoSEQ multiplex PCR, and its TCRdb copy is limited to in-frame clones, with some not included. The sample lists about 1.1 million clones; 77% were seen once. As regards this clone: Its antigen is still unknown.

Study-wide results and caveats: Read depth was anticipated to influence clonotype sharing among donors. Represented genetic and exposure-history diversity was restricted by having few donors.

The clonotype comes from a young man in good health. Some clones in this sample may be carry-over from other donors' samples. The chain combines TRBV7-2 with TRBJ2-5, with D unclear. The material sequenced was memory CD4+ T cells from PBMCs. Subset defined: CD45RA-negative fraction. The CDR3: CASSLLLAETQYF. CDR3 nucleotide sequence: TGTGCCAGCAGCTTACTTTTAGCAGAGACCCAGTACTTC.